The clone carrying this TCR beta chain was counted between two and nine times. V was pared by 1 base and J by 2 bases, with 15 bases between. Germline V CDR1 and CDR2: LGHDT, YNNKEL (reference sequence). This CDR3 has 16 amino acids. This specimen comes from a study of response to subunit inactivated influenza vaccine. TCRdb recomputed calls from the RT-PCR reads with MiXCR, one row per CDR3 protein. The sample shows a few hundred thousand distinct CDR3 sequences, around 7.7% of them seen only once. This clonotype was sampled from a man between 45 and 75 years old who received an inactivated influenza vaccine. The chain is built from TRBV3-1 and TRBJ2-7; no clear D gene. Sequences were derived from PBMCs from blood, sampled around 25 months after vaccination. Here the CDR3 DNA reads TGTGCCAGCAGCCAAGGTTTGCGGCTGAGGCCCTACGAGCAGTACTTC. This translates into CASSQGLRLRPYEQYF.